The entry below gives a single T cell receptor (beta chain) sequence along with its context. Trimming took 4 bases from V and 4 from J; bases not matched to a gene: 6. This CDR3 is 14 amino acids long. CDR1 and CDR2 from the germline V gene are SGHTA and FQGNSA. The data stem from a study of control samples from healthy donors and cancer patients. The table came from immunoSEQ multiplex PCR; TCRdb's copy has only in-frame clones and leaves some out. Among 150,000 to 200,000 clones listed, over 85% were seen once. The chain links TRBV7-2 to TRBJ1-1; 7 bases agree with TRBD1. The origin of this receptor is a woman aged 40 to 50 in good health. Sequences were obtained from blood. Written as DNA, the CDR3 is TGTGCCAGCAGCTCAGAGACAGGGAGCACTGAAGCTTTCTTT. Protein product: CASSSETGSTEAFF.